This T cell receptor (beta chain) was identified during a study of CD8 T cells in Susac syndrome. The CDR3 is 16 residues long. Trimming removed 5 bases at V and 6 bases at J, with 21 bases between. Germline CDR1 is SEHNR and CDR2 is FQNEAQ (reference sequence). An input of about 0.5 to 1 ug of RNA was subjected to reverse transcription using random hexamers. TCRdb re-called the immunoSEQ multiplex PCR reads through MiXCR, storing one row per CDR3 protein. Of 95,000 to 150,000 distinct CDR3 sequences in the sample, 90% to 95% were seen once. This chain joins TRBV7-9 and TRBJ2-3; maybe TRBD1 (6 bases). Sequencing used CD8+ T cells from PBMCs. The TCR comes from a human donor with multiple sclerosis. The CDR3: CASSPVPGHPRDTQYF. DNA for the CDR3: TGTGCCAGCAGCCCAGTCCCGGGACATCCTAGGGATACGCAGTATTTT.